This T cell receptor (beta chain) was profiled in a study of T cells in Graves' hyperthyroidism and ophthalmopathy. In its sample, this clonotype was seen many times. Germline V gene data show CDR1 as MNHNS and CDR2 as SASEGT. Losses at the gene ends were 5 bases for V and 0 bases for J; bases not matched to a gene: 4. This CDR3 region has 15 residues. Regions amplified from RNA transcripts were the TCR beta CDR3 regions. The HTBI primer set served for first-round RT-PCR of the TCR CDR3. From the multiplex PCR reads, TCRdb called clonotypes with MiXCR, one entry per CDR3 protein. The data show 450,000 to 700,000 distinct CDR3 sequences, about 43% seen once. Stable hyperthyroidism: no ophthalmopathy progression over 18 months of follow-up. Disease duration under 2 months; hyperthyroidism patients were aged 18 to 65. Any patient presenting with uncontrolled infection, other autoimmune disease, pregnancy or lactation was left out. Diagnosis relied on clinical symptoms, serum thyroxine and TRAb, thyroid ultrasound and orbital computed tomography.

Material: peripheral blood or thyroid tissue (not recorded which). This clonotype originated in a woman aged 18-29 years with Graves' hyperthyroidism. The chain links TRBV6-1 to TRBJ1-3; 7 bases are a match to TRBD1. The CDR3 nucleotides read TGTGCCAGCAGTCCGACAGGGTCCTCTGGAAACACCATATATTTT. This sequence encodes CASSPTGSSGNTIYF.